These 21 T cell receptor beta chains were sequenced from one sample in a study of CD8 T cells in ankylosing spondylitis. TCRdb called the 5' RACE reads again in MiXCR, with one record for every CDR3 protein. The profile shows 200,000 or so distinct CDR3 sequences, under 15% of them singletons. The sample consisted of blood, either unsorted or a sorted T cell fraction (not recorded which). Receptor source: a female donor with ankylosing spondylitis or in good health (not recorded which).

The rearrangement joins TRBV20-1 to TRBJ2-7; TRBD2 agrees at 12 bases. J gave up 5 bases and V 5 bases, and 10 bases lay outside the gene matches. Germline V gene lookup returns CDR1 DFQATT and CDR2 SNEGSKA (reference sequence). There are 15 residues in the CDR3. The CDR3 DNA reads as TGCAGTGCTGGGCCCCGGACTAGCGGGATCCACGAGCAGTACTTC. Translation gives CSAGPRTSGIHEQYF.

This clonotype was counted many times. The rearrangement links TRBV7-6 to TRBJ1-2, with 12 positions matching TRBD1. This CDR3 is 15 amino acids long. Per germline, CDR1 SGHVS and CDR2 FNYEAQ. V shed 5 bases, J shed 2 bases, and the junction held 3 bases outside the gene matches. CDR3 in DNA: TGTGCCAGCAGCAGCGGGACAGGGGGCAACTATGGCTACACCTTC. It translates to CASSSGTGGNYGYTF.

Concerning this clonotype itself: The junction shows a germline mismatch at one end, possibly a read error. The rearrangement joins TRBV5-1 to TRBJ2-3; tentative D call: TRBD1 (5 bases). CDR1 and CDR2 from the germline V gene are SGHRS and YFSETQ. The CDR3 contains 14 residues. The CDR3 sequence: CASSLGAGWDTRYF. CDR3 sequence (DNA): TGCGCCAGCAGCCTAGGGGCAGGATGGGATACGCGGTATTTT. The variable domain in full, with the rest retrieved from reference TRBV5-1 and TRBJ2-3, is KAGVTQTPRYLIKTRGQQVTLSCSPISGHRSVSWYQQTPGQGLQFLFEYFSETQRNKGNFPGRFSGRQFSNSRSEMNVSTLELGDSALYLCASSLGAGWDTRYFGPGTRLTVL.

This clonotype was counted at least ten times. This rearrangement joins TRBV6-1 to TRBJ2-7; D gene ambiguous. Germline CDR1 MNHNS, CDR2 SASEGT. The CDR3 totals 12 residues. V was pared by 7 bases and J by 5 bases, with 12 bases between. The CDR3, as DNA: TGTGCCAGCATTCCGGCCCCCAACGAGCAGTACTTC. As protein: CASIPAPNEQYF.

The chain uses TRBV7-2 and TRBJ1-2; no clear D gene. V shed 5 bases and J shed 4 bases, with 17 bases lying between them. This CDR3 has 15 amino acids. Germline CDR1 reads SGHTA; CDR2 reads FQGNSA. The CDR3 here is CASSRETREFYGYTF. The CDR3 DNA sequence: TGTGCCAGCAGCCGGGAGACCAGAGAGTTCTATGGCTACACCTTC.

This clonotype has at least ten counts. The chain has TRBV7-2 and TRBJ2-7; maybe TRBD2 (5 bases). The CDR3 totals 14 residues. The V end lost 3 bases, the J end lost 0 bases, and 9 bases lay between the germline ends. Germline CDR1 and CDR2: SGHTA and FQGNSA. The CDR3 nucleotides are TGTGCCAGCAGCTTTTTAGGGAGCTCCTACGAGCAGTACTTC. Its protein is CASSFLGSSYEQYF.

With respect to this clonotype: This may come from a read error, since a much larger clone is one base off. The chain joins TRBV7-2 to TRBJ1-1, with D unclear. This CDR3 region has 14 residues. Germline V gene sequence: CDR1 SGHTA, CDR2 FQGNSA. The CDR3, as DNA: TGTGCCAGCAGCTTTGGGCGGACGAACACTGAAGCTCTCTTT. It is translated as CASSFGRTNTEALF.

This clonotype showed up many times. V is TRBV7-9 and J is TRBJ1-5, with 8 bases matching TRBD1. J lost 2 bases, V lost 1 base, and 7 bases had no gene match. Germline values: CDR1 SEHNR, CDR2 FQNEAQ (reference sequence). The CDR3 has 17 amino acids. Here the CDR3 DNA reads TGTGCCAGCAGCTTAGGAGGGACAGGTGTTGGCAATCAGCCCCAGCATTTT. The encoded protein is CASSLGGTGVGNQPQHF.

The chain is built from TRBV28 and TRBJ2-1; the match to TRBD1 covers 7 bases. Losses at the gene ends were 3 bases for V and 7 bases for J; bases not matched to a gene: 3. This CDR3 has 13 residues. Germline V CDR1 and CDR2: MDHEN, SYDVKM. Here the CDR3 reads CASSFTGANEQFF. As DNA, the CDR3 is TGTGCCAGCAGTTTCACAGGGGCGAATGAGCAGTTCTTC.

On this clonotype: Given a much more abundant clone one base away, this may be a read error. The chain is built from TRBV4-3 and TRBJ2-7, with 7 nucleotides matching TRBD1. This CDR3 is 16 amino acids long. Germline loops: CDR1 LGHNA, CDR2 YSLEER. CDR3 amino acids: CASSQEYRGLTYGQYF. The CDR3 region has the DNA TGCGCCAGCAGCCAAGAATACAGGGGCTTAACCTACGGGCAGTACTTC.

The sample holds many counts of this clonotype. The chain links TRBV20-1 to TRBJ2-7, with a weak D call TRBD1 (7 bases). Trimming removed 0 bases at V and 3 bases at J, with 27 bases between. CDR1 DFQATT and CDR2 SNEGSKA come from the germline V gene (reference sequence). The CDR3 length is 19 residues. The CDR3 spells CSARDPLAGGTSFSYEQYF. Here the CDR3 DNA reads TGCAGTGCTAGAGACCCCCTGGCAGGGGGGACGTCTTTTAGCTACGAGCAGTACTTC.

This clonotype was counted ten times or more. This chain uses TRBV4-3 with TRBJ2-4, with a tentative D call TRBD2 (5 bases). Germline V gene lookup returns CDR1 LGHNA and CDR2 YSLEER. Trimming took off 0 bases at V and 5 bases at J, with 5 bases between the two ends. There are 13 residues in the CDR3. The CDR3 here is CASSQDSENIQYF. CDR3 DNA sequence: TGCGCCAGCAGCCAAGATAGCGAAAACATTCAGTACTTC.

This clonotype has just a few counts. The chain recombines TRBV20-1 with TRBJ2-7, with D possibly TRBD2 on 5 matching bases. Trimming cost V 1 base and J 5 bases, with 12 bases left between them. The germline V gene has CDR1 DFQATT and CDR2 SNEGSKA (reference sequence). This CDR3 is built from 13 residues. The CDR3 loop is CSARARGFNEQYF. DNA for the CDR3: TGCAGTGCTAGAGCCCGGGGTTTCAACGAGCAGTACTTC.

The genes are TRBV10-3 and TRBJ2-5; 7 positions agree with TRBD2. From germline, CDR1 is ENHRY and CDR2 SYGVKD. The V and J ends lost 6 bases and 0 bases, in that order; junction bases with no gene match: 7. The CDR3 has 15 residues. The CDR3: CAIRPGLQHQETQYF. CDR3 sequence (DNA): TGTGCCATCAGGCCGGGACTACAGCACCAAGAGACCCAGTACTTC.

This clonotype was picked up a small number of times. V usage is TRBV10-3 and J usage is TRBJ2-3; 10 nucleotides line up with TRBD1. Losses at the gene ends were 3 bases for V and 2 bases for J; bases not matched to a gene: 11. The CDR3 loop spans 18 amino acids. The germline V gene has CDR1 ENHRY and CDR2 SYGVKD. In DNA, the CDR3 is TGTGCCATCAGTGACGGGACAGGGGCCCCTACCTTCACAGATACGCAGTATTTT. It specifies CAISDGTGAPTFTDTQYF.

This clonotype appeared a few times. V is TRBV12-3 or TRBV12-4 and J is TRBJ1-5; D possibly corresponds to TRBD1 (6 bases). This CDR3 is built from 14 residues. Trimming left V 7 bases short and J 0 bases short, with 10 bases between. CDR3 region: CASTPGDSNQPQHF. CDR3 nucleotides: TGTGCCAGCACCCCAGGGGATAGCAATCAGCCCCAGCATTTT.

This clonotype has more than one count but fewer than ten. The DNA of the CDR3 is TGTGCCAGCAGCCCAGGACTAGTCGCCAAAGAGACCCAGTACTTC. Translated: CASSPGLVAKETQYF. The chain combines TRBV7-9 with TRBJ2-5; 7 nucleotides align to TRBD2. This CDR3 region has 15 residues. V shed 5 bases and J 3 bases; nucleotides not matched to a gene: 9. Germline CDR1 SEHNR, CDR2 FQNEAQ (reference sequence).

The rearrangement joins TRBV5-4 to TRBJ2-2, with TRBD2 matching over 10 bases. Germline lookup yields CDR1 SGHNT and CDR2 YYREEE (reference sequence). The length of the CDR3 is 16 residues. V lost 0 bases, J lost 5 bases, and 4 bases stayed unmatched. In DNA form, the CDR3 reads TGTGCCAGCAGCTTGGTCGGAGCGGGAGGGACCGGGGAGCTGTTTTTT. Translation gives CASSLVGAGGTGELFF.

This clonotype was seen repeatedly, ten times or more. This chain joins TRBV20-1 and TRBJ2-1, with D hard to call. The germline CDR1 and CDR2 sequences are DFQATT and SNEGSKA (reference sequence). The CDR3 contains 13 residues. V was pared by 4 bases and J by 2 bases, with 9 bases between. CDR3 sequence (DNA): TGCAGTGCTATGGGTGGCCCCTACAATGAGCAGTTCTTC. The encoded protein is CSAMGGPYNEQFF.

Details on this clonotype: A read error may explain this, as a much larger clone is one base away. The chain links TRBV24-1 to TRBJ2-1; 10 bases agree with TRBD2. This CDR3 contains 16 residues. V lost 7 bases and J lost 3; bases outside the gene matches: 8. Germline assignment: CDR1 KGHDR and CDR2 SFDVKD. CDR3 nucleotides: TGTGCCACCAGGGACTTGAGCGGGAGGGACTACAATGAGCAGTTCTTC. It encodes CATRDLSGRDYNEQFF.

This clonotype appeared many times. The chain is built from TRBV7-9 and TRBJ2-3; D might be TRBD2 (6 bases). The CDR3 has 17 residues. Deletions cut 0 bases from V and 10 bases from J, with 23 bases between. The germline V gene encodes CDR1 SEHNR and CDR2 FQNEAQ (reference sequence). CDR3 DNA sequence: TGTGCCAGCAGCTTAGCCGAGCCGGGAGCCGGTGCAGAGGCGCAGTATTTT. Translation gives CASSLAEPGAGAEAQYF.